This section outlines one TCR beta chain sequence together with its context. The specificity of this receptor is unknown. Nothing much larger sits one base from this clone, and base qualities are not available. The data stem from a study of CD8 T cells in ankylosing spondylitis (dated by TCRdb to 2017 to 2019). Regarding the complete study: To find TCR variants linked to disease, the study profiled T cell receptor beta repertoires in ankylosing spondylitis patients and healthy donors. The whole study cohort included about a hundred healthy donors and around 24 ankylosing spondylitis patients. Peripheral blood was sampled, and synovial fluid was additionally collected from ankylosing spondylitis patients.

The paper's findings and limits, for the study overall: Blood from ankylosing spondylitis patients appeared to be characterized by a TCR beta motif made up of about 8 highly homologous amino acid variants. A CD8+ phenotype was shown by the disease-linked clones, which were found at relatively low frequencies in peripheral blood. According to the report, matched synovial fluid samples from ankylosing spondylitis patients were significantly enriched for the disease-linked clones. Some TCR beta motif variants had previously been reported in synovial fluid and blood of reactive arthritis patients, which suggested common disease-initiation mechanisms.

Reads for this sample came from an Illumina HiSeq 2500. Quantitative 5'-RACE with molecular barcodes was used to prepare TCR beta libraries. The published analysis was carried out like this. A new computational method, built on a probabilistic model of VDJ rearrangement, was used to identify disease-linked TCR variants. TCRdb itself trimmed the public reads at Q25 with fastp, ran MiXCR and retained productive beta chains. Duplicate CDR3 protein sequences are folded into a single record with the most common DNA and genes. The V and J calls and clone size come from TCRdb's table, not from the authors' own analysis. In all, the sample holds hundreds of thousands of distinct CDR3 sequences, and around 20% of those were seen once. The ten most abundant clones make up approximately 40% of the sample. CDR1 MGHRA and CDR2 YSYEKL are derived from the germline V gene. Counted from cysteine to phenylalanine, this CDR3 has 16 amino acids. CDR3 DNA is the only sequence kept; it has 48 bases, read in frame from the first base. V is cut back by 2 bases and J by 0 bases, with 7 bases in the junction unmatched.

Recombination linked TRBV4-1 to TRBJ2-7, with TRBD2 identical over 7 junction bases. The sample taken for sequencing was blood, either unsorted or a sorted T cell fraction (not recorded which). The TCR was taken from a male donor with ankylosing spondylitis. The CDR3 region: CASSQSQGGFSYEQYF. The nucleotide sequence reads TGCGCCAGCAGCCAAAGTCAGGGAGGGTTCTCCTACGAGCAGTACTTC.